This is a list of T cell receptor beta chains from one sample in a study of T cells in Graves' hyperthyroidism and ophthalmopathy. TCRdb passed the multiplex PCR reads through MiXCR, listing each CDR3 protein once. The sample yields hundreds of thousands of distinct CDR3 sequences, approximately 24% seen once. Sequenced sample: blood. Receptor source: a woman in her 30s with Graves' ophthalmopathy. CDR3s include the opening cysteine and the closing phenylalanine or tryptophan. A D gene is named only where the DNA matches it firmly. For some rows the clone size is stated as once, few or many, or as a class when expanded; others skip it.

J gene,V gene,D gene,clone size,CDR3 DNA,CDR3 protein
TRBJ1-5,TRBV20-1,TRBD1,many,TGCAGTGCTGGGACAGGGGGGGAACTAGTAGGCAATCAGCCCCAGCATTTT,CSAGTGGELVGNQPQHF
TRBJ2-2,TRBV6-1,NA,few,TGTGCCAGCAGTGCGACGGGAGATACCGGGGAGCTGTTTTTT,CASSATGDTGELFF
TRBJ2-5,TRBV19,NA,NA,TGTGCCACCCAGAGGGTCGGGAGCGGGGAGACCCAGTACTTC,CATQRVGSGETQYF
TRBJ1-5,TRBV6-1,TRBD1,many,TGTGCCAGCAGTGAGGATGGGACAGGGTTCCAGCCCCAGCATTTT,CASSEDGTGFQPQHF
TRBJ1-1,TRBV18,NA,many,TGTGCCAGCTCACCACTGTCAGGGCAGGACACTGAAGCTTTCTTT,CASSPLSGQDTEAFF
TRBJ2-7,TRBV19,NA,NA,TGTGCCAGTTGTTTAACCCTAGCGCCCTACGAGCAGTACTTC,CASCLTLAPYEQYF
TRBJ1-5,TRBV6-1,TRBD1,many,TGTGCCAGCAGTGAAGTCCTCAGGGGGGCGCTGGGTCAGCCCCAGCATTTT,CASSEVLRGALGQPQHF
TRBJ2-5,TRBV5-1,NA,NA,TGCGCCAGCAGCTCACGGACAGCCCAAGGGGAGACCCAGTACTTC,CASSSRTAQGETQYF
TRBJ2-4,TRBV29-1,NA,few,TGCAGCGTTGAGGAATGGAGGGAAAACACTCAGTACTTC,CSVEEWRENTQYF
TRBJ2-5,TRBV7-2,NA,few,TGTGCCAGCAGCCAAAATATCGGGCAGACCCAGTACTTC,CASSQNIGQTQYF
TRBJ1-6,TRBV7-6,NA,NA,TGTGCCAGCAGCCGCGGACGGAGAAGCTCCTATAATTCACCCCTCCACTTT,CASSRGRRSSYNSPLHF
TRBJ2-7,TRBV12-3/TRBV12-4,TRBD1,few,TGTGCCAGCAGTCCGAGGGCGACAGGGGTTGGACACGAGCAGTACTTC,CASSPRATGVGHEQYF
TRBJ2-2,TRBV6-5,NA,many,TGTGCCAGCAGTTACTCGGCAGGGCTGAACACCGGGGAGCTGTTTTTT,CASSYSAGLNTGELFF
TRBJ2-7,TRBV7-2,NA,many,TGTGCCAGCAGCTTAGGTCCCCTGTCAGATTACGAGCAGTACTTC,CASSLGPLSDYEQYF
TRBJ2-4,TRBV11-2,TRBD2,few,TGTGCCAGCAGCTCAATAGCGGGATCGCTAAACATTCAGTACTTC,CASSSIAGSLNIQYF
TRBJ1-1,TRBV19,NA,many,TGTTGCGCGGGTTACACTGAAGCTTTCTTT,CCAGYTEAFF
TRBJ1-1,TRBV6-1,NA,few,TGTGCCAGCCGAACAGGGTGGGGCACTGAAGCCTTCTTT,CASRTGWGTEAFF
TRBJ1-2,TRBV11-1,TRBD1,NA,TGTGCCAGCAGCTCTTATCCGGGACAGGGGGCTAATGGCTACACCTTC,CASSSYPGQGANGYTF
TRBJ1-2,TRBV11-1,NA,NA,TGTGCCAGCAACGATGGGCGGGAAGGGCTGCTTGGCTATGGCTACACCTTC,CASNDGREGLLGYGYTF
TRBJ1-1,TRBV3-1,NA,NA,TGTGCCAGCAGCCAAGGGTACGGACACCAAATTGGAGCTTTCTTT,CASSQGYGHQIGAFF
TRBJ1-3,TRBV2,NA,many,TGTGCCAGCAGTGCTCAAGGGAACTCTGGAAACACCATATATTTT,CASSAQGNSGNTIYF
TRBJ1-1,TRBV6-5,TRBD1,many,TGTGCCAGCAGTTATACCCTCGGGACAGCGGACACTGAAGCTTTCTTT,CASSYTLGTADTEAFF
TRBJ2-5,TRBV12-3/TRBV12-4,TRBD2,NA,TGTGCCAGCAGTCACCTAGCGGGAGGAGGGGAGACCCAGTACTTC,CASSHLAGGGETQYF
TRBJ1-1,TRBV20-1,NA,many,TGCAGTGCTAGAATTGGCACTGAAGCTTTCTTT,CSARIGTEAFF
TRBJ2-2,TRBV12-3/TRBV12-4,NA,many,TGTGCCTTCGGGCACCTAACCGGGGAGCTGTTTTTT,CAFGHLTGELFF
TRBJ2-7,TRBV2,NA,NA,TGTGCCAGCAAGCCCAATATAGTGGACGAGCAGTACTTC,CASKPNIVDEQYF
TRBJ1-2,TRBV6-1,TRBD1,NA,TGTGCCAGCAGTGACCGGGACAGGGCTGGCTACACCTTC,CASSDRDRAGYTF
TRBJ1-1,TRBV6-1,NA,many,TGTGCCAGCAGTGAAAGGACAGACACTGAAGCTTTCTTT,CASSERTDTEAFF
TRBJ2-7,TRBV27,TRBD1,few,TGTGCCAGCAGCTGGGGACAGGGGGTCTTCGAGCAGTACTTC,CASSWGQGVFEQYF
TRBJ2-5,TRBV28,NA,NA,TGTGCCAGCAGTTTTTCTCGGGGGCTGGAAGAGACCCAGTACTTC,CASSFSRGLEETQYF
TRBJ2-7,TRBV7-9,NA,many,TGTGCCAGCAGCTTAGATGGGCAGCCATCCTACGAGCAGTACTTC,CASSLDGQPSYEQYF
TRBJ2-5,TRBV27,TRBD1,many,TGTGCCAGCAGTTGGACAGGGGGCGCAAAGACCCAGTACTTC,CASSWTGGAKTQYF
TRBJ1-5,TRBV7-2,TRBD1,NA,TGTGCCAGCAGCTCTAATACAGGGGGCAATCAGCCCCAGCATTTT,CASSSNTGGNQPQHF
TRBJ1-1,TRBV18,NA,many,TGTGCCAGCTCACCATTCCAGCTGAACACTGAAGCTTTCTTT,CASSPFQLNTEAFF
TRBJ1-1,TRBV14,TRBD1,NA,TGTGCCAGCAGCCGACAGGGTGGCGTCACTGAAGCTTTCTTT,CASSRQGGVTEAFF
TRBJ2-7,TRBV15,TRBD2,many,TGTGCCACCAGCAGAGGCGGCGGGGGACCACCCAGAGACGAGCAGTACTTC,CATSRGGGGPPRDEQYF
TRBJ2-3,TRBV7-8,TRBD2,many,TGTGCCAGCAGCAACGTAGCGGGGGTAGCGACAGATACGCAGTATTTT,CASSNVAGVATDTQYF
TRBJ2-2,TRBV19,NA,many,TGTGCCAGTAGTATAGCGGGGGACACCGGGGAGCTGTTTTTT,CASSIAGDTGELFF
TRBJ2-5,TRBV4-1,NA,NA,TGCGCCAGCAGCCTCGGGACTCAAATGGGGACCCAGTACTTC,CASSLGTQMGTQYF
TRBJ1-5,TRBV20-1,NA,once,TGCAGTGCTAGAAGACCCAGGGGCAATCAGCCCCAGCATTTT,CSARRPRGNQPQHF
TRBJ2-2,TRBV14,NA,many,TGTGCCAGCAGCCAAGAGCTCGTTTCCGGGGAGCTGTTTTTT,CASSQELVSGELFF
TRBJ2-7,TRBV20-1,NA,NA,TGCAGTGCTAGCCCCGGACAGACCCTCGGCCGCTACGAGCAGTACTTC,CSASPGQTLGRYEQYF
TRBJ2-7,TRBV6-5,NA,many,TGTGCCAGCAGTTTAATCCAGGGAATTGGTTCTTTCTACGAGCAGTACTTC,CASSLIQGIGSFYEQYF
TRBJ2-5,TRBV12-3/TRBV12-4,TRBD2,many,TGTGCCAGCAGTTTGCCTAGCGGCCAAGAGACCCAGTACTTC,CASSLPSGQETQYF
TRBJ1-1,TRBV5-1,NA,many,TGCGCCAGCAGCTTGAATGCCAGCCTGACTGGCCCCATGAACACTGAAGCTTTCTTT,CASSLNASLTGPMNTEAFF
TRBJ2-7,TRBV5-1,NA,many,TGCGCCAGCAGCCCGAGGACCGACGAAAAAGAGCAGTACTTC,CASSPRTDEKEQYF
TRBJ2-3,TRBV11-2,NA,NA,TGTGCCAGCAGACCAATGCTGGTCGGCTCTCCCACAGATACGCAGTATTTT,CASRPMLVGSPTDTQYF
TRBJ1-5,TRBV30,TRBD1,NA,TGTGCCTGGGGTGAAGGGACAGGGGGTGTACAGCCCCAGCATTTT,CAWGEGTGGVQPQHF
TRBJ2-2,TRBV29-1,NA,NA,TGCAGCGTTGAAAGGGCAGAAAACACCGGGGAGCTGTTTTTT,CSVERAENTGELFF
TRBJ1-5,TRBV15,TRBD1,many,TGTGCCACCAGCAGACCCCCCGGGACAGGGAGACAGCCCCAGCATTTT,CATSRPPGTGRQPQHF
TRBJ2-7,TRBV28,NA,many,TGTGCCAGCAGTTGGGGTATCAACGAGCAGTACTTC,CASSWGINEQYF
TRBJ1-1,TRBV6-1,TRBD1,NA,TGTGCCAGCAGTCAGGGGACGACAGGGGAAGCTTTCTTT,CASSQGTTGEAFF
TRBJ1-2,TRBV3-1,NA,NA,TGTGCCAGCAGCTCCTACAGGGTGAATGGCTACACCTTC,CASSSYRVNGYTF
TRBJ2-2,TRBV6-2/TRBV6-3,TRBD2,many,TGTGCCAGCAGTTACTCGACTAGCGGCACCGGGGAGCTGTTTTTT,CASSYSTSGTGELFF
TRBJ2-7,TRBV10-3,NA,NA,TGTGCCATCGGGAATGGATACTACGAGCAGTACTTC,CAIGNGYYEQYF
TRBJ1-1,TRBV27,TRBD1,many,TGTGCCAGCAGTTGGGGGACAGATTCCACTGAAGCTTTCTTT,CASSWGTDSTEAFF
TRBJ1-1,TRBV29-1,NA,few,TGCAGCGTTGGGTCGGTGAACACTGAAGCTTTCTTT,CSVGSVNTEAFF
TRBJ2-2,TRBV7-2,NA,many,TGTGCCAGCAGCGAAGGACTCTACACCGGGGAGCTGTTTTTT,CASSEGLYTGELFF
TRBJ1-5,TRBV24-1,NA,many,TGTGCCACCAGTGATACGGGGTTCCAGCCCCAGCATTTT,CATSDTGFQPQHF